The 20 T cell receptor beta chains presented below share a single source sample, sequenced in a study of human T cells and chemical hapten exposure. Sample time point: patch test 1, 2 weeks after DPC sensitization. As for treatment: therapeutic diphenylcyclopropenone sensitization with weekly scalp DPC. TCRdb analysed the RACE reads with MiXCR anew, one entry per CDR3 protein. The sample includes roughly 380,000 distinct CDR3 sequences, roughly 4.8% of them seen just once. The sequences come from whole blood, collected in connection with sensitization to the hapten diphenylcyclopropenone (DPC). These receptor sequences come from a woman in her forties or fifties with alopecia areata. Some clones in this sample may be carry-over from other donors' samples.

The chain has TRBV9 and TRBJ1-5; D gene ambiguous. Trimming cost V 4 bases and J 4 bases, with 15 bases left between them. Germline CDR1 SGDLS, CDR2 YYNGEE. The CDR3 has 15 residues. The CDR3 sequence: CASSPGGRANQPQHF. CDR3 nucleotides: TGTGCCAGCAGCCCAGGCGGGAGGGCGAATCAGCCCCAGCATTTT.

This clonotype was counted at least ten times. The V call is TRBV27, the J call TRBJ2-1; no reliable D call. The germline V gene encodes CDR1 MNHEY and CDR2 SMNVEV (reference sequence). Trimming cost V 5 bases and J 4 bases, with 21 bases left between them. The CDR3 loop spans 17 amino acids. The CDR3 bases are TGTGCCAGCAGTGCAGGAAACTCCATCCCTGCGTACAATGAGCAGTTCTTC. Encoded protein: CASSAGNSIPAYNEQFF.

This clonotype was seen at least ten times. The V call is TRBV20-1, the J call TRBJ1-1; 7 nucleotides align to TRBD1. The CDR3 runs 12 residues. Trimming took 6 bases from V and 5 from J; bases not matched to a gene: 6. Germline CDR1 and CDR2: DFQATT and SNEGSKA (reference sequence). The CDR3 spells CSAAGGGTEAFF. DNA of the CDR3: TGCAGTGCCGCAGGGGGGGGGACTGAAGCTTTCTTT.

This clonotype turned up a few times. The rearrangement uses TRBV29-1 and TRBJ1-2, with unresolved D. CDR3 size: 13 residues. V lost 4 bases and J lost 3, with 12 bases in between. Germline V gives CDR1 SQVTM, CDR2 ANQGSEA. For the CDR3, the DNA is TGCAGCGTTGGGATTGGCGGTCACTATGGCTACACCTTC. Translating gives CSVGIGGHYGYTF.

Only a few counts were recorded for this clonotype. The rearrangement uses TRBV3-1 and TRBJ1-3, with 7 bases aligning to TRBD1. The V gene's germline CDR1 is LGHDT and CDR2 YNNKEL (reference sequence). Trimming cost V 5 bases and J 0 bases; bases outside gene matches: 7. This CDR3 contains 16 residues. The CDR3 DNA reads TGTGCCAGCAGCTCCGGGACAGAATACTCTGGAAACACCATATATTTT. Its translation is CASSSGTEYSGNTIYF.

This clonotype was seen many times. V and J are TRBV5-4 and TRBJ2-1; 15 nucleotides match TRBD2. The CDR3 has 16 residues. J lost 8 bases, V lost 5 bases, and 8 bases had no gene match. Germline-derived CDR1 and CDR2 are SGHNT and YYREEE (reference sequence). The CDR3 DNA sequence: TGTGCCAGCAGGTGGACTAGCGGGAGGGCCTCGGATGAGCAGTTCTTC. Its translation is CASRWTSGRASDEQFF.

This clonotype has a handful of counts. The chain combines TRBV7-2 with TRBJ1-5; D unclear. This CDR3 spans 14 amino acids. The V end lost 3 bases, the J end lost 3 bases, and 9 bases lay between the germline ends. Looked up from germline, CDR1 is SGHTA and CDR2 is FQGNSA. CDR3 sequence reads: CASSLREYNQPQHF. The CDR3 DNA follows: TGTGCCAGCAGCTTGAGGGAATACAATCAGCCCCAGCATTTT.

The chain employs TRBV2 and TRBJ2-7; 9 nucleotides match TRBD2. CDR1 is SNHLY and CDR2 is FYNNEI in the germline V gene. V lost 7 bases to trimming and J lost 7 bases; unmatched junction nucleotides: 8. The CDR3 spans 13 residues. This chain's CDR3 is CASNPLAGLEQYF. The DNA of the CDR3 is TGTGCCAGCAATCCCCTAGCGGGGCTAGAGCAGTACTTC.

V usage is TRBV12-3 or TRBV12-4 and J usage is TRBJ2-1; D unresolved. This CDR3 spans 15 amino acids. The V and J ends lost 1 base and 0 bases respectively, with 7 bases between them. The CDR3: CASSLVPSSYNEQFF. The CDR3 nucleotides read TGTGCCAGCAGTTTAGTTCCTAGCTCCTACAATGAGCAGTTCTTC.

A few counts support this clonotype. The rearrangement links TRBV15 to TRBJ2-5, with 10 bases that match TRBD1. The CDR3 is 15 amino acids. Germline CDR1 and CDR2: LNHNV and YYDKDF (reference sequence). Germline trimming cut 4 bases from V and 4 bases from J; bases unmatched to any gene: 6. This CDR3 reads CATSTGQGRRETQYF. DNA for the CDR3: TGTGCCACCAGCACGGGACAGGGGCGGCGAGAGACCCAGTACTTC.

This clonotype was recorded at least ten times. The gene calls are TRBV7-2 and TRBJ1-1, with D tentatively TRBD1 (5 bases). V lost 3 bases and J lost 1, with 12 bases in between. CDR3 length: 15 residues. Looked up from germline, CDR1 is SGHTA and CDR2 is FQGNSA. CDR3 nucleotide sequence: TGTGCCAGCAGCTTGCTTGGGGGGAAGAACACTGAAGCTTTCTTT. This sequence encodes CASSLLGGKNTEAFF.

This clonotype was observed many times. The chain uses TRBV27 and TRBJ1-5; D ambiguous. CDR3 length: 14 amino acids. The ends were cut back, 2 bases at V and 5 bases at J, with 10 bases in the middle. Germline V gene data show CDR1 as MNHEY and CDR2 as SMNVEV (reference sequence). The CDR3 protein is CASSLRGADQPQHF. The DNA of the CDR3 is TGTGCCAGCAGTTTACGGGGAGCCGATCAGCCCCAGCATTTT.

This clonotype was observed many times. DNA of the CDR3: TGCAGCGTTGATACCCTAATGGGCTATGGCTACACCTTC. Protein sequence: CSVDTLMGYGYTF. The chain has TRBV29-1 and TRBJ1-2; no firm D call. V was trimmed by 3 bases and J by 4 bases, leaving 12 bases between them. Germline values: CDR1 SQVTM, CDR2 ANQGSEA. This CDR3 region has 13 residues.

This clonotype was picked up a small number of times. V gene TRBV12-3 or TRBV12-4 combines with J gene TRBJ2-3; 10 bases are shared with TRBD2. The CDR3 is 17 amino acids. V lost 2 bases to trimming and J lost 5 bases; unmatched junction nucleotides: 10. CDR3 sequence (DNA): TGTGCCAGCAGTTTAAGGGCTAGCGGGAGTTTATTAGATACGCAGTATTTT. Translating it yields CASSLRASGSLLDTQYF.

This clonotype was observed at least ten times. The genes are TRBV3-1 and TRBJ1-1, with D uncertain. The V gene lost 1 base and the J gene lost 0 bases, with 6 bases spanning the gap. The CDR3 extends over 14 amino acids. The V gene's germline CDR1 is LGHDT and CDR2 YNNKEL (reference sequence). The CDR3 DNA follows: TGTGCCAGCAGCCAAGTTGCATTGAACACTGAAGCTTTCTTT. The encoded protein is CASSQVALNTEAFF.

This clonotype showed up many times. This chain uses TRBV5-1 with TRBJ2-5, with 9 bases fitting TRBD1. The germline V gene has CDR1 SGHRS and CDR2 YFSETQ. The CDR3 sequence is 15 residues long. Trimming cost V 4 bases and J 4 bases; bases outside gene matches: 8. The CDR3 DNA reads as TGCGCCAGCAGCGCGGGACAGGGAGAAGGAGAGACCCAGTACTTC. Its translation is CASSAGQGEGETQYF.

This clonotype was seen repeatedly, ten times or more. The chain combines TRBV7-2 with TRBJ2-3; 11 bases are shared with TRBD1. The germline CDR1 and CDR2 sequences are SGHTA and FQGNSA. The CDR3 totals 20 residues. Losses at the gene ends were 4 bases for V and 0 bases for J; bases not matched to a gene: 15. CDR3 DNA: TGTGCCAGCAGCTACACACGTGACGGACAGGGGGCGATGAGCACAGATACGCAGTATTTT. This translates into CASSYTRDGQGAMSTDTQYF.

This clonotype has a count of ten or more. The V gene is TRBV20-1, the J gene TRBJ2-1, with unresolved D. This CDR3 is 10 amino acids long. Looked up from germline, CDR1 is DFQATT and CDR2 is SNEGSKA (reference sequence). Trimming removed 4 bases from V and 15 bases from J, with 13 bases in between. In DNA form, the CDR3 reads TGCAGTGCTACCCCACGTCCGGGGTTCTTC. This translates into CSATPRPGFF.

This clonotype was detected only a few times. The CDR3 loop reads CASSGDRAVSHTQYF. The CDR3 DNA sequence: TGTGCCAGCAGCGGGGACAGGGCTGTGTCTCATACGCAGTATTTT. V usage is TRBV7-2 and J usage is TRBJ2-3; 9 bases are a match to TRBD1. Germline lookup yields CDR1 SGHTA and CDR2 FQGNSA. The CDR3 has 15 residues. With 5 bases clipped from V and 7 bases from J, the junction kept 10 bases outside the gene matches.

The sample holds many counts of this clonotype. V is TRBV28 and J is TRBJ2-7; the D is unclear. CDR1 is MDHEN and CDR2 is SYDVKM in the germline V gene. V shed 5 bases and J shed 2 bases, with 7 bases lying between them. The CDR3 is 12 residues long. The CDR3 loop is CASSPTPYEQYF. As DNA, the CDR3 is TGTGCCAGCAGTCCCACCCCCTACGAGCAGTACTTC.